This TCR beta chain was sequenced for a study of blood T cell repertoires in COVID-19. Whole-study context: Researchers got acute and convalescent COVID-19 samples from the United States, Italy and Spain. T cells, B-cell-depleted T cells, or PBMCs provided the cDNA or gDNA that served as material.

Authors' analysis steps: Amplification from reference gene primers served as the basis for estimated nucleated cell counts. Clones were read by immunoSEQ multiplex PCR, and TCRdb kept only the in-frame ones, dropping some. V and J calls and clone size are copied from that table; D and trimming were computed from the DNA. Of some 120,000 clones in the sample, around four fifths were seen once. The CDR3 totals 15 residues. The J segment lost 7 bases and the V segment lost 4 bases, leaving 8 bases of the junction unmatched. Germline loops: CDR1 SGHRS, CDR2 YFSETQ. Source material: peripheral blood. The chain couples TRBV5-1 to TRBJ1-6; 7 bases map to TRBD1. The TCR originated in a human donor in a cohort sampled during active COVID-19. CDR3 protein: CASSGQGDRNSPLHF. CDR3 in DNA: TGCGCCAGCAGCGGGCAGGGGGATCGCAATTCACCCCTCCACTTT.